What follows describes a single TCR beta chain. What it binds is unknown. A much larger clone sits a single nucleotide away, making a read error possible. V lost 3 bases to trimming and J lost 2 bases, with 18 bases between them. CDR1 is LNHDA and CDR2 is SQIVND in the germline V gene (reference sequence). The CDR3 consists of 17 residues. Multiplex touch-down PCR with TRB-A/B primers amplified rearranged V-D-J TRB sequences. A single record per CDR3 protein comes from TCRdb applying MiXCR to the multiplex PCR reads. The sample comprises roughly 10,000 distinct CDR3 sequences, approximately 29% of which are singletons, and about a fifth rests with the top ten. The data originate from a study of T cell repertoires in aging, cancer and after chemotherapy. Study-wide background: Healthy donor repertoires were recorded over several months to years and showed clear clonal overlap.

Study observations and caveats: Compared with age-matched healthy donors, untreated hematological or solid cancer patients showed higher blood TCR clonality.

The template was genomic DNA from peripheral blood, not RNA. The sequence came from a human donor in good health. The donor label of this sample is uncertain. Sequenced: blood. This chain uses TRBV19 with TRBJ2-3; maybe TRBD2 (6 bases). The CDR3 DNA reads as TGTGCCAGTAGTATTGGTGAGTCGGGACTGATCACAGATACGCAGTATTTT. It is translated as CASSIGESGLITDTQYF.